Included here is one TCR beta chain sequence, with context. A read error may produce the germline difference seen at one junction end. Localized lung adenocarcinoma, a non-small cell lung cancer, affected the donors. The germline V gene encodes CDR1 SGHNT and CDR2 YENEEA. The CDR3 runs to 17 residues. These data originate in a study of CD4 and CD8 cells across lung adenocarcinoma regions. TCRdb re-analysed the PCR reads in MiXCR, keeping a single row per CDR3 protein. The sample has fewer than 11,000 distinct CDR3 sequences, under 50% seen once; the top ten hold 33%. The chain carries TRBV11-3 and TRBJ2-6; D may be TRBD1 or TRBD2 (6 bases each). The TCR comes from a male donor with lung adenocarcinoma. The CD4 and CD8 labels of this study may be unreliable. The sequenced sample consisted of CD8+ T cells from the margin of a lung tumor. This CDR3 is CASSYSGGVSGANVLYF. The DNA of the CDR3 is TGTGCCAGCAGCTATTCCGGGGGCGTCTCTGGGGCCAACGTCCTGTATTTC.